This T cell receptor beta chain was recovered during a study of read filtering for tumor transcriptome and immune sequencing. The germline V gene encodes CDR1 SSHAT and CDR2 FNYEAQ (reference sequence). CDR3 length: 13 amino acids. The sample holds a few counts of this clonotype. One junction end does not reproduce the germline sequence, and a read error may be involved. From roughly 390 ng of RNA, a library with molecular barcoded alpha/delta and beta/gamma adaptors was made. One entry per CDR3 protein, called by TCRdb with MiXCR from the reads. The profile shows about 57,000 distinct CDR3 sequences, 11% to 15% of them singletons.

The chain couples TRBV7-7 to TRBJ1-1; D is undetermined. The sequenced sample consisted of a population of CD138-negative cells sorted from bone marrow. The receptor was isolated from a donor aged 40 or older with multiple myeloma. CDR3 nucleotides: TGTGCTAGCAGCTTAACAGTGAACACTGAAGCTTTCTTT. Translated, it gives CASSLTVNTEAFF.